These 16 T cell receptor beta chains originate from one sample sequenced in a study of cytomegalovirus exposure and HLA in healthy donors. Generated by immunoSEQ multiplex PCR, the TCRdb table keeps only in-frame clones and is missing some. The table lists fewer than 400,000 clones, 88% of them singletons. The specimen was PBMCs. These receptors originate from a man aged 25-45 years in good health and CMV-seronegative.

The chain recombines TRBV7-9 with TRBJ2-5, with TRBD1 as a possible D gene (6 bases). V was cut by 1 base and J by 1 base, with 10 bases left in between. This CDR3 is 15 amino acids long. The germline gives CDR1 SEHNR, CDR2 FQNEAQ (reference sequence). The CDR3 sequence is CASSLGRGSQETQYF. CDR3 coding DNA: TGTGCCAGCAGCTTAGGCAGGGGCTCCCAAGAGACCCAGTACTTC.

The rearrangement joins TRBV6-1 to TRBJ1-5; D perhaps matches TRBD1 (6 bases). Germline CDR1 is MNHNS and CDR2 is SASEGT. V lost 2 bases and J 7 bases, leaving 15 bases between the germline ends. This CDR3 has 15 amino acids. CDR3 DNA: TGTGCCAGCAGTGAAATACGGGTGGGGGCGCAGCCCCAGCATTTT. It yields the protein CASSEIRVGAQPQHF.

This chain joins TRBV6-5 and TRBJ1-2, with 7 positions matching TRBD1. The ends lost 6 bases at V and 14 bases at J; junction bases unmatched: 9. The CDR3 has 11 residues. Germline V gives CDR1 MNHEY, CDR2 SVGAGI. Here the CDR3 reads CASSRGQDLTF. CDR3 nucleotides: TGTGCCAGCAGCCGCGGACAGGACCTAACCTTC.

The chain carries TRBV4-3 and TRBJ1-5, with 9 bases lining up with TRBD1. V lost 2 bases and J lost 0; bases outside the gene matches: 2. The CDR3 covers 16 residues. Germline lookup yields CDR1 LGHNA and CDR2 YSLEER. CDR3 in amino acids: CASSQWTGVSNQPQHF. The CDR3 DNA follows: TGCGCCAGCAGCCAATGGACAGGGGTTAGCAATCAGCCCCAGCATTTT.

The chain is built from TRBV19 and TRBJ2-1; maybe TRBD1 (6 bases). The germline V gene has CDR1 LNHDA and CDR2 SQIVND (reference sequence). This CDR3 region has 13 residues. V was shortened by 8 bases and J by 4 bases, with 12 bases between the two germline ends. CDR3: CASRLQGYNEQFF. The CDR3 region has the DNA TGTGCCAGTCGCTTACAGGGATACAATGAGCAGTTCTTC.

J is TRBJ2-5 and V is TRBV7-8, with 9 bases that match TRBD2. The CDR3 totals 16 residues. The germline gives CDR1 SGHVS, CDR2 FQNEAQ. The V segment lost 3 bases and the J segment 2 bases; nucleotides outside the gene matches: 7. The CDR3: CASSFLTAGGQETQYF. CDR3 bases: TGTGCCAGCAGCTTCCTCACAGCGGGGGGTCAAGAGACCCAGTACTTC.

V gene TRBV5-4 combines with J gene TRBJ2-7, with TRBD1 matching 10 bases. Unmatched junction bases numbered 7, after V lost 4 bases and J lost 3 bases. Germline values: CDR1 SGHNT, CDR2 YYREEE (reference sequence). The CDR3 consists of 15 residues. Written as DNA, the CDR3 is TGTGCCAGCAGCGCGCGGGGACAGGGGTTCTACGAGCAGTACTTC. Translation gives CASSARGQGFYEQYF. Variable domain in full (rest from reference TRBV5-4 and TRBJ2-7): ETGVTQSPTHLIKTRGQQVTLRCSSQSGHNTVSWYQQALGQGPQFIFQYYREEENGRGNFPPRFSGLQFPNYSSELNVNALELDDSALYLCASSARGQGFYEQYFGPGTRLTVT.

The chain is built from TRBV7-9 and TRBJ2-7, with D possibly TRBD1 on 7 matching bases. The V gene lost 8 bases and the J gene lost 0 bases, with 11 bases spanning the gap. CDR3 length: 13 amino acids. Looked up from germline, CDR1 is SEHNR and CDR2 is FQNEAQ (reference sequence). The CDR3 coding sequence is TGTGCCAGCGACAGGGAGGACTCCTACGAGCAGTACTTC. This codes for CASDREDSYEQYF.

This clone appeared once. The J gene is TRBJ2-7, the V gene TRBV7-2, with 8 bases lining up with TRBD1. The J segment lost 2 bases and the V segment lost 3 bases, leaving 6 bases of the junction unmatched. This CDR3 has 15 residues. Germline V gene sequence: CDR1 SGHTA, CDR2 FQGNSA. CDR3 amino acids: CASSFDRGTAYEQYF. The CDR3, as DNA: TGTGCCAGCAGCTTCGACAGGGGAACAGCCTACGAGCAGTACTTC.

V is TRBV10-3 and J is TRBJ2-7; 8 nucleotides line up with TRBD2. There are 15 residues in the CDR3. V lost 0 bases, J lost 2 bases, and 3 bases stayed unmatched. Germline V lookup: CDR1 ENHRY, CDR2 SYGVKD. The CDR3 spells CAISESSGGPYEQYF. For the CDR3, the DNA is TGTGCCATCAGTGAGTCGTCGGGGGGGCCCTACGAGCAGTACTTC.

V and J are TRBV6-4 and TRBJ2-7; tentatively, D is TRBD1 (6 bases). CDR1 MRHNA and CDR2 SNTAGT come from the germline V gene. V was trimmed by 5 bases and J by 6 bases, leaving 14 bases between them. This CDR3 has 13 amino acids. The CDR3 region is CASSHTGYGEQYF. Written as DNA, the CDR3 is TGTGCCAGCAGTCATACAGGGTACGGCGAGCAGTACTTC.

The chain is built from TRBV19 and TRBJ1-2, with 8 bases aligning to TRBD1. CDR1 and CDR2 (germline): LNHDA, SQIVND (reference sequence). V was clipped by 3 bases and J by 4 bases; unmatched bases: 4. The CDR3 is 14 amino acids. Written as DNA, the CDR3 is TGTGCCAGTAGTATGGGGACAGGTACCTATGGCTACACCTTC. It is translated as CASSMGTGTYGYTF.

The chain has TRBV6-6 and TRBJ2-3; D may be TRBD1 (6 bases). The germline gives CDR1 MNHNY, CDR2 SVGAGI (reference sequence). Trimming removed 6 bases at V and 0 bases at J, with 13 bases between. The CDR3 extends over 15 amino acids. The CDR3 DNA sequence: TGTGCCAGCAGGCCGACAGGTACAAGCACAGATACGCAGTATTTT. This encodes CASRPTGTSTDTQYF.

This chain connects TRBV5-1 to TRBJ2-7, with D hard to call. Trimming stripped 0 bases from V and 0 bases from J, with 7 bases between. Germline CDR1 is SGHRS and CDR2 is YFSETQ. The CDR3 extends over 14 amino acids. CDR3 amino acids: CASSLGRTSYEQYF. Written as DNA, the CDR3 is TGCGCCAGCAGCTTGGGGAGAACCTCCTACGAGCAGTACTTC.

V and J are TRBV5-1 and TRBJ2-6, with 11 nucleotides matching TRBD1. CDR1 and CDR2 (germline): SGHRS, YFSETQ. The CDR3 covers 18 residues. After removal of 0 bases from V and 3 bases from J, the junction contained 5 bases not matched to a gene. The CDR3 DNA follows: TGCGCCAGCAGCTTGGGGACAGGGGGCGCAGGTGGGGCCAACGTCCTGACTTTC. It codes for CASSLGTGGAGGANVLTF.

The rearrangement joins TRBV6-5 to TRBJ2-5, with D possibly TRBD2 on 6 matching bases. V lost 0 bases to trimming and J lost 4 bases, with 15 bases between them. Germline V gene sequence: CDR1 MNHEY, CDR2 SVGAGI. The CDR3 sequence is 16 residues long. The CDR3 region has the DNA TGTGCCAGCAGTTACTCGATGAGTTGGGGAGGAGAGACCCAGTACTTC. This gives the protein CASSYSMSWGGETQYF.